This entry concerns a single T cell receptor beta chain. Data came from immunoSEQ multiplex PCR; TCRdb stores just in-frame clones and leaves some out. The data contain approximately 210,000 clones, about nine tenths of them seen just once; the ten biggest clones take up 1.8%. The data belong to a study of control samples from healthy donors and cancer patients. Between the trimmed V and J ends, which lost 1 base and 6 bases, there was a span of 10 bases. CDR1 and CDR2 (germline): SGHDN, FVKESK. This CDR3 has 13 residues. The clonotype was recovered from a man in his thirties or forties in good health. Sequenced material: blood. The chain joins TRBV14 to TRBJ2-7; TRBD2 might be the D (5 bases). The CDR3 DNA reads TGTGCCAGCAGCCAAGTTGGGAGAAGCGAGCAGTACTTC. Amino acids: CASSQVGRSEQYF.